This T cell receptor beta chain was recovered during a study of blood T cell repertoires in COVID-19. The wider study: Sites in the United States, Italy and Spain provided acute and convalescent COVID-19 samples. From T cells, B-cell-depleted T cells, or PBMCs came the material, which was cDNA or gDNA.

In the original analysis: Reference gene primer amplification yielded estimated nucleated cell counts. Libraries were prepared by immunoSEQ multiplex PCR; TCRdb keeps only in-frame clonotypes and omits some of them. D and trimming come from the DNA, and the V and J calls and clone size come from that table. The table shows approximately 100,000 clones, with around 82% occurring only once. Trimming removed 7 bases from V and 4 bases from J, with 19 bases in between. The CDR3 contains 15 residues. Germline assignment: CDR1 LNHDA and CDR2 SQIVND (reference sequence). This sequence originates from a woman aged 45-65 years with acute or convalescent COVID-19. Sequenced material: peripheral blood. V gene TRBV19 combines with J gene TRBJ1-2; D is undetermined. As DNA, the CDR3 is TGTGCCAGTACTCCCGAGAAAGGGAGTATCTATGGCTACACCTTC. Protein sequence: CASTPEKGSIYGYTF.